The clone carrying this T cell receptor beta chain was seen only a few times. The record originates from a study of blood T cells in healthy people across ages. It was with a sample-barcoded 5' primer and a J-beta primer mix that a second PCR of about 6 to 12 cycles was run. TCRdb ran MiXCR on the 5' RACE reads and lists one entry per CDR3 protein. The table records some 560,000 distinct CDR3 sequences, about 27% of them present only once. This CDR3 comprises 16 residues. The V segment lost 1 base and the J segment 4 bases; nucleotides outside the gene matches: 8. Germline-derived CDR1 and CDR2 are LGHDT and YNNKEL (reference sequence). These sequences were also reported in another study, on T cells of mothers and their children. As reported in that work: Extraction yielded RNA that went, in full, into cDNA synthesis at around 1.4 ug per 15 ul. In the second PCR, M1S primer introduced barcodes and 2-4 random bases.

Sequenced input: blood. The receptor comes from a boy aged 2 to 9 in good health. The gene calls are TRBV3-1 and TRBJ2-3; the match to TRBD2 covers 7 bases. CDR3 protein: CASSQVAGEVADTQYF. The CDR3, as DNA: TGTGCCAGCAGCCAAGTCGCGGGAGAGGTTGCAGATACGCAGTATTTT.